This T cell receptor beta chain was identified during a study of blood T cell repertoires in COVID-19. Original methodology: Estimation of nucleated cell counts was performed using reference gene primer amplification. Clones were sequenced by immunoSEQ multiplex PCR, and TCRdb holds only the in-frame ones, with some missing. For V, J and clone size, that table is used; D and trimming come from the DNA. The sample has hundreds of thousands of clones, under 90% seen once. The germline V gene has CDR1 LNHDA and CDR2 SQIVND (reference sequence). Trimming took 5 bases from V and 2 from J, leaving 18 bases between them. The CDR3 length is 16 residues.

Specimen: peripheral blood. The sequence was collected from a woman of 80 years or more with active or convalescent COVID-19. J is TRBJ1-1 and V is TRBV19; weak D call: TRBD1 (5 bases). CDR3 residues: CASSAHPGVRNTEAFF. In nucleotides, the CDR3 is TGTGCCAGTAGTGCACACCCGGGGGTACGTAACACTGAAGCTTTCTTT.